This T cell receptor (beta chain) was found in a study of beta chain features in type 1 diabetes. Notes on the study in general: Shortening that was moderate but significant affected the TCRB CDR3s of Type 1 diabetes patients in all four CD4+ subsets.

The CDR3 has 14 residues. With 5 bases removed from V and 5 bases from J, the gap between germline ends came to 16 bases. Looked up from germline, CDR1 is LNHDA and CDR2 is SQIVND (reference sequence). Expressed TCRB transcripts were sequenced after all isolated RNA was converted to cDNA. Libraries were prepared by immunoSEQ multiplex PCR; TCRdb keeps only in-frame clonotypes and omits some of them. The data contain around 260,000 clones, roughly 20% of them singletons. Comments on this clone: The antigen remains undetermined.

Researchers reported sorting CD4+ naive, central memory, regulatory and stem cell-like memory cells via CD45RO/CCR7/CD25/CD127/CD95/CD27. Sample: naive CD4+ T cells from blood. This TCR was sampled from a woman in her thirties or forties with type 1 diabetes. The V call is TRBV19, the J call TRBJ2-7, with D possibly being TRBD1 (6 bases). CDR3 loop: CASSLGRGDDEQYF. The CDR3 DNA reads TGTGCCAGTAGTCTAGGCAGGGGTGACGACGAGCAGTACTTC.